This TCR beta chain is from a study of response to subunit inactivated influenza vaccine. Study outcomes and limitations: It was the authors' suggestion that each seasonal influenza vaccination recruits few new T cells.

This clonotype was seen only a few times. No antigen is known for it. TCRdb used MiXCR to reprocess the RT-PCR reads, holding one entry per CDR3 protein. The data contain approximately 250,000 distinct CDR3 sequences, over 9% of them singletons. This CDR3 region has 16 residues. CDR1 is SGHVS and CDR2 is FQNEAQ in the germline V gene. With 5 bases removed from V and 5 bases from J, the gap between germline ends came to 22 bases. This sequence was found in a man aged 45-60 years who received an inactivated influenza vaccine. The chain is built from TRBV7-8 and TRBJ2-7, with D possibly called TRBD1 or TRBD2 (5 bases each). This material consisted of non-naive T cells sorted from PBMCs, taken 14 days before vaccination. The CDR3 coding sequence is TGTGCCAGCAGCCCACCGGGACGGATGAGTGTCCACGAGCAGTACTTC. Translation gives CASSPPGRMSVHEQYF.